The clone carrying this T cell receptor (beta chain) came up a few times. MiXCR was run by TCRdb on the multiplex PCR reads, yielding one entry per CDR3 protein. The top ten clones hold roughly 1.2% of a sample with approximately 280,000 distinct CDR3 sequences, under 35% of them seen once. This CDR3 has 15 amino acids. V was cut by 5 bases and J by 9 bases, with 20 bases left in between. Per the germline V gene, CDR1 is MNHEY and CDR2 is SMNVEV (reference sequence). The sample belongs to a study of breast tumors, draining lymph nodes, adjacent tissues. The lymph nodes were axillary draining lymph nodes from breast cancer patients.

The receptor comes from a female donor with breast cancer. Some clones in this sample may be carry-over from other donors' samples. The source material was axillary lymph node tissue. The chain uses TRBV27 and TRBJ2-1; D is possibly TRBD2 (6 bases). CDR3 protein: CASSPAGLGSPEQFF. The CDR3 DNA is TGTGCCAGCAGTCCCGCGGGACTGGGGTCGCCTGAGCAGTTCTTC.